Sequencing of this T cell receptor beta chain was carried out in a study of shared clonotypes between healthy human individuals (dated by TCRdb to between 2020 and 2021). Study-wide context: The cohort included three men and two women between 18 and 49 years of age. Blood TCR repertoires of about 5 healthy adults were deeply sequenced to estimate repertoire size and the extent of clonotype sharing between individuals. To increase sequencing depth and limit assay-specific biases, TCR repertoire library preparation and sequencing were carried out by different laboratories using diverse techniques. Leukapheresis yielded between about 0.94 and 10 billion PBMCs per donor. For each donor, three plates each were used for CD4 naive and CD4 memory, two plates were used for CD8 naive, and one plate was used for CD8 memory. The investigation overall reported the following: The genetic and exposure-history diversity represented was limited by the small number of donors. Incomplete sequencing was indicated by rarefaction of sorted-subset datasets, despite the large sequencing depth. Compared with non-shared clonotypes, clonotypes shared by all four sorted-subset donors had higher generation probabilities. Estimated clonotype richness was generally larger for naive than for memory subsets. Sampling was restricted to blood, and TCR repertoires in tissues likely differ from the TCR repertoires found in blood. Pairwise subsampling led to the expectation that sequencing depth would affect the degree of clonotype sharing among donors. When a few donors were compared, the shared fraction of clonotypes was 5% to 6.5% for naive CD4, approximately 3.3% for naive CD8, 2% to 2.5% for memory CD4, and less than 0.45% for memory CD8.

The donors were healthy, HIV-negative adults who had no recently reported acute infections or vaccinations. Every donor was a Caucasian adult living in Nashville, Tennessee, USA. CD4+ T cells were enriched by magnetic negative selection; naive cells were then positively selected on CD45RA, and the negative fraction formed the memory subset. Blood was obtained by leukapheresis, after which PBMCs were separated by Ficoll-Histopaque density gradient centrifugation and cryopreserved in liquid nitrogen vapor phase. Purity and quantity of every magnetically sorted T cell population were checked by analytical flow cytometry. Genomic DNA was isolated from each sorted fraction and quantified by UV absorbance on a Nanodrop 2000c. Using the deep immunoSEQ assay, multiplex PCR amplified TCR CDR3 regions from genomic DNA. Genomic DNA extracted from each cell subset was distributed evenly over all wells of several immunoSEQ 96-well plates, and each plate served as one replicate. For sorted subsets, each replicate PCR was loaded with about 200 ng genomic DNA, equivalent to 25,000 to 30,000 T cell genomes. The purified libraries were quantified using a Qubit 3.0 fluorometer, sized with a Bioanalyzer 2100, and then quantified again using the KAPA Library Quantification kit. Every immunoSEQ 96-well plate was sequenced on a separate single-read 150-cycle Illumina NextSeq 550 flow cell. On the study's bioinformatics: Because only junctional sequences without quality scores were contained in the immunoSEQ output, filtering matching that applied to full-length reads could not be performed. Sequences were annotated with PyIR, a Python wrapper for IgBLAST v1.9, using IMGT germline references to assign V/J genes and CDR3. Reads were filtered out if the reads had weak V/J assignments (E-value above 1e-6), no CDR3, stop codons, out-of-frame junctions, or ambiguous translated residues. A V3J clonotype was defined by an identical inferred V gene, J gene, and CDR3 amino acid sequence. To compute the percentage overlap between repertoires, the number of shared unique clonotypes was divided by the size of the smaller repertoire. RTK rarefaction, the Chao1 estimator, and Recon v2.1 estimates of unobserved clonotypes were used to assess repertoire richness. For all TCRbeta clonotypes obtained by the gDNA method from a few donors, generation probabilities were computed with OLGA. Not all clones reach the TCRdb copy of this immuneACCESS table, which keeps in-frame sequences only. Checked studies attribute under half of the gap to unresolved V genes and leave the rest unexplained. V, J and clone size were drawn from that table, and D and trimming were deduced from the DNA. The sample table records a few million clones; approximately 90% of these occur just once. The ten top clones hold 0.11% to 0.15% of the sample.

The CDR3 measures 14 amino acids from cysteine to phenylalanine. This entry keeps only the CDR3 DNA: 42 bases, framed from base 1. Germline trimming: 2 bases from V, 7 bases from J; junction bases outside gene matches: 7. The germline V gene supplies CDR1 SGHRS and CDR2 YFSETQ. Comments on this clone: There is no known antigen for this receptor. No base qualities exist here, and no much larger clone lies one base off it.

This sequence uses TRBV5-1 and TRBJ1-1, with TRBD1 identical over 8 junction bases. The sequenced material came from naive CD4+ T cells sorted from blood. Sample cell subset or site, as interpreted from the label and publication: CD45RA+ positively selected. This TCR was recovered from a young man in good health. The DNA sequence is given as TGCGCCAGCAGCTTAGGAACAGGGACAGGTGAAGCTTTCTTT. The resulting protein is CASSLGTGTGEAFF.